This T cell receptor (beta chain) originates from a study of OX40 agonist ivuxolimab in advanced cancers. Whole-study findings and limits: Average numbers of expanded clones were greater in CD8+ T cells than in CD4+.

TCRdb's copy holds only in-frame clones and misses some; the assay was immunoSEQ multiplex PCR. The top ten clones hold 5.9% of a sample with tens of thousands of clones, approximately 80% of them seen once. CDR1 SGHTA and CDR2 FQGTGA come from the germline V gene. This CDR3 contains 15 residues. Trimming removed 2 bases from V and 6 bases from J; junction bases left unmatched: 5. As to this clone: Its target is not known.

The gene calls are TRBV7-3 and TRBJ2-5, with 11 bases matching TRBD2. The clonotype was recovered from an adult with an advanced solid tumor such as melanoma, head and neck, liver or kidney cancer. The sequencing used CD4+ or CD8+ T cells sorted from blood, collected in a trial of the OX40 agonist ivuxolimab. The CDR3 bases are TGTGCCAGCAGCTTATTAGCGGGAGGGCCCAAGACCCAGTACTTC. Its translation: CASSLLAGGPKTQYF.